One and the same sample provided the 13 T cell receptor beta chains below, sequenced in a study of control samples from healthy donors and cancer patients. Sequencing used immunoSEQ multiplex PCR; TCRdb keeps in-frame clones, though not all of them. The sample includes 200,000 to 250,000 clones, roughly 94% of them seen just once. The sample comprised blood. The receptors derive from a man aged 45-65 years in good health.

This chain uses TRBV11-2 with TRBJ1-2; 7 bases agree with TRBD1. V lost 5 bases and J lost 4; bases outside the gene matches: 4. CDR1 and CDR2 from the germline V gene are SGHAT and FQNNGV. The CDR3 consists of 13 residues. The CDR3 DNA reads as TGTGCCAGCAGCCGGGACAGTTTCTATGGCTACACCTTC. This sequence encodes CASSRDSFYGYTF.

J is TRBJ1-4 and V is TRBV19, with 7 bases identical to TRBD1. Germline loops: CDR1 LNHDA, CDR2 SQIVND (reference sequence). V was clipped by 8 bases and J by 0 bases; unmatched bases: 15. The CDR3 consists of 18 residues. The CDR3 sequence: CASQEQGKGGATNEKLFF. Written as DNA, the CDR3 is TGTGCCAGTCAAGAACAGGGGAAAGGTGGAGCAACTAATGAAAAACTGTTTTTT.

The V call is TRBV12-3 or TRBV12-4, the J call TRBJ2-6, with D uncertain. This CDR3 is built from 13 residues. The V end lost 8 bases, the J end lost 0 bases, and 5 bases lay between the germline ends. CDR3 coding DNA: TGTGCCAGCCTACCCTCTGGGGCCAACGTCCTGACTTTC. Protein product: CASLPSGANVLTF.

In DNA, the CDR3 is TGTGCCAGCAGCTTAGCGCTAATGGGCGGGGGGCAGTCTTACGAGCAGTACTTC. Protein: CASSLALMGGGQSYEQYF. This chain joins TRBV7-8 and TRBJ2-7; 8 bases are shared with TRBD2. This CDR3 contains 18 residues. Germline values: CDR1 SGHVS, CDR2 FQNEAQ. The V and J ends lost 0 bases and 4 bases, in that order; junction bases with no gene match: 14.

This chain connects TRBV6-5 to TRBJ1-1; D not resolved. This CDR3 contains 13 residues. Deletions cut 7 bases from V and 5 bases from J, with 14 bases between. Germline CDR1 and CDR2: MNHEY and SVGAGI. CDR3 bases: TGTGCCAGCACCGTCATCGTGGGGACTGAAGCTTTCTTT. This sequence encodes CASTVIVGTEAFF.

J is TRBJ2-7 and V is TRBV1; TRBD2, as called in the table, went unchecked against the DNA. TRBV1 is described as a pseudogene. The CDR3 has 17 residues. The CDR3 coding sequence is TGCACCAGCAGCCATCTATATCCGGGGGGGCGATCCTACGAGCAGTACTTC. This translates into CTSSHLYPGGRSYEQYF.

V gene TRBV19 combines with J gene TRBJ2-2; a possible D gene is TRBD1 (8 bases). The CDR3 is 14 amino acids. CDR1 is LNHDA, CDR2 SQIVND, per germline (reference sequence). V was pared by 7 bases and J by 4 bases, with 13 bases between. CDR3 in DNA: TGTGCCAGTACTACAGGGGGGGCCACCGGGGAGCTGTTTTTT. Translated, it gives CASTTGGATGELFF.

The chain recombines TRBV28 with TRBJ1-1; D gene ambiguous. V lost 3 bases and J 1 base, leaving 18 bases between the germline ends. The CDR3 has 17 residues. In germline, CDR1 is MDHEN, CDR2 SYDVKM. In DNA form, the CDR3 reads TGTGCCAGCAGTTTCTACCAGCGGCGAGCGGGGAACACTGAAGCTTTCTTT. This sequence encodes CASSFYQRRAGNTEAFF.

CDR3 loop: CASSIGNLNTEAFF. The CDR3 region has the DNA TGTGCCAGCAGCATAGGGAATCTGAACACTGAAGCTTTCTTT. V gene TRBV3-1 (or the pseudogene TRBV3-2) combines with J gene TRBJ1-1; D is ambiguous. The V gene's germline CDR1 is LGHDT and CDR2 YNNKEL (reference sequence). The CDR3 length is 14 residues. The V and J ends lost 5 bases and 0 bases respectively, with 10 bases between them.

J is TRBJ1-5 and V is TRBV2, with TRBD1 matching over 8 bases. CDR1 SNHLY and CDR2 FYNNEI come from the germline V gene. V was clipped by 10 bases and J by 5 bases; unmatched bases: 7. The CDR3 has 13 residues. The chain's CDR3 is CATVADRDQPQHF. CDR3 sequence (DNA): TGTGCCACCGTAGCGGACAGGGATCAGCCCCAGCATTTT. The full variable domain, in which reference TRBV2 and TRBJ1-5 provide the parts outside the CDR3, is EPEVTQTPSHQVTQMGQEVILRCVPISNHLYFYWYRQILGQKVEFLVSFYNNEISEKSEIFDDQFSVERPDGSNFTLKIRSTKLEDSAMYFCATVADRDQPQHFGDGTRLSIL.

The count of this clone is one. This sequence joins TRBV4-1 and TRBJ2-3, with 7 nucleotides matching TRBD1. Trimming took 6 bases from V and 8 from J; bases not matched to a gene: 11. The germline gives CDR1 MGHRA, CDR2 YSYEKL. This CDR3 is 14 amino acids long. The CDR3 region is CASRTDRAAGTQYF. The CDR3 DNA reads TGCGCCAGCAGGACTGACAGGGCGGCGGGTACGCAGTATTTT.

The chain joins TRBV5-1 to TRBJ1-3, with no clear D. The CDR3 runs 16 residues. V was pared by 0 bases and J by 4 bases, with 14 bases between. Germline loops: CDR1 SGHRS, CDR2 YFSETQ. The CDR3 DNA reads TGCGCCAGCAGCTTGGACGAGGAGGCTGCGGGAAACACCATATATTTT. Encoded protein: CASSLDEEAAGNTIYF.

The V gene is TRBV7-9, the J gene TRBJ1-3; D may be TRBD1 (6 bases). V was trimmed by 5 bases and J by 8 bases, leaving 19 bases between them. Germline CDR1 and CDR2: SEHNR and FQNEAQ (reference sequence). CDR3 length: 15 amino acids. CDR3 bases: TGTGCCAGCAGCGAAAAACAGGGAATAGTGGACACCATATATTTT. It codes for CASSEKQGIVDTIYF.